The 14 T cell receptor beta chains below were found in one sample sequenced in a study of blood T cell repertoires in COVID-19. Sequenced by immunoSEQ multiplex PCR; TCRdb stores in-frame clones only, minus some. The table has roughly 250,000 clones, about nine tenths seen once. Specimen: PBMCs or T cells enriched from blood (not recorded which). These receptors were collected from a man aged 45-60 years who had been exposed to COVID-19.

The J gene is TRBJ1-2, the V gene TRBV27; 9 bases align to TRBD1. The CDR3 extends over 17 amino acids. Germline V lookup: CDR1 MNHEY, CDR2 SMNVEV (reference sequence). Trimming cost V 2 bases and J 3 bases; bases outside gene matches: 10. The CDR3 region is CASSLRSDRGLDYGYTF. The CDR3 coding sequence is TGTGCCAGCAGTTTACGATCGGACAGGGGACTGGACTATGGCTACACCTTC.

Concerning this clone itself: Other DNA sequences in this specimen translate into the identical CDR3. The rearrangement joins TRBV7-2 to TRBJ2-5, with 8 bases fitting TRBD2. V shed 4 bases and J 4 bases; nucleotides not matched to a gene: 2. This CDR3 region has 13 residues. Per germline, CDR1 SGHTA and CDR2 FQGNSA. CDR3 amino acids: CASSSGRGETQYF. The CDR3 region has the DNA TGTGCCAGCAGCTCCGGGAGGGGAGAGACCCAGTACTTC. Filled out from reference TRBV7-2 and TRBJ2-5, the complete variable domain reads GAGVSQSPSNKVTEKGKDVELRCDPISGHTALYWYRQSLGQGLEFLIYFQGNSAPDKSGLPSDRFSAERTGGSVSTLTIQRTQQEDSAVYLCASSSGRGETQYFGPGTRLLVL.

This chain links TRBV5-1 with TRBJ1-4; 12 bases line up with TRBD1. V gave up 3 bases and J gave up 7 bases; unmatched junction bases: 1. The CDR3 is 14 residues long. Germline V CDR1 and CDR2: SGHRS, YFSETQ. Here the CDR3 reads CASSWDRGREKLFF. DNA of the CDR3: TGCGCCAGCAGCTGGGACAGGGGGCGTGAAAAACTGTTTTTT.

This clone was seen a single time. CDR3: CAWRGPGAYTEAFF. CDR3 nucleotides: TGTGCCTGGAGGGGGCCAGGGGCGTACACTGAAGCTTTCTTT. V and J are TRBV30 and TRBJ1-1; weak D call: TRBD1 (6 bases). V lost 3 bases and J lost 3, with 14 bases in between. The CDR3 sequence is 14 residues long. Germline CDR1 and CDR2: GTSNPN and SVGIG (reference sequence).

CDR3 sequence (DNA): TGTGCCAGTAGCGGACTAGTCCAGGATGAAAAACTGTTTTTT. It yields the protein CASSGLVQDEKLFF. This chain uses TRBV19 with TRBJ1-4; D remains ambiguous. In germline, CDR1 is LNHDA, CDR2 SQIVND (reference sequence). There are 14 residues in the CDR3. V lost 6 bases and J 6 bases, leaving 14 bases between the germline ends.

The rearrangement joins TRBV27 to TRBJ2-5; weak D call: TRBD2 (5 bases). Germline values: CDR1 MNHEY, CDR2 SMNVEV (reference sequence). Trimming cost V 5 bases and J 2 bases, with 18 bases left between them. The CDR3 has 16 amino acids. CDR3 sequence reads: CASSGVRAEQQETQYF. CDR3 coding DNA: TGTGCCAGCAGTGGGGTGCGAGCGGAACAACAAGAGACCCAGTACTTC.

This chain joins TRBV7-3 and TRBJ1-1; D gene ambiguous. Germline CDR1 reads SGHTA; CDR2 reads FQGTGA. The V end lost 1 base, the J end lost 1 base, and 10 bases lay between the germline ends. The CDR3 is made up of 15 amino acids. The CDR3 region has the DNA TGTGCCAGCAGCTTAAGAGCCGATGGGAACACTGAAGCTTTCTTT. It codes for CASSLRADGNTEAFF. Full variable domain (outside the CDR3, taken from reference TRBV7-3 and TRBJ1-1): GAGVSQTPSNKVTEKGKYVELRCDPISGHTALYWYRQSLGQGPEFLIYFQGTGAADDSGLPNDRFFAVRPEGSVSTLKIQRTERGDSAVYLCASSLRADGNTEAFFGQGTRLTVV.

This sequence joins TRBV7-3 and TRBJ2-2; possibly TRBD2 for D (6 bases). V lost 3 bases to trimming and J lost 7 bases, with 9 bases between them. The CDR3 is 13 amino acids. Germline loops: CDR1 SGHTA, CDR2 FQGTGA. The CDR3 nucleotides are TGTGCCAGCAGCTTGGGAGGATACGGGGAGCTGTTTTTT. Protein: CASSLGGYGELFF.

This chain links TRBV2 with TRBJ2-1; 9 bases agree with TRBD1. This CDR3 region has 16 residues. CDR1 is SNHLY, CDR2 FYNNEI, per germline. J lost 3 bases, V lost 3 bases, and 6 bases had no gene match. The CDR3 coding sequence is TGTGCCAGCAGTGAGTTGGGACAGGGATTCTACAATGAGCAGTTCTTC. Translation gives CASSELGQGFYNEQFF.

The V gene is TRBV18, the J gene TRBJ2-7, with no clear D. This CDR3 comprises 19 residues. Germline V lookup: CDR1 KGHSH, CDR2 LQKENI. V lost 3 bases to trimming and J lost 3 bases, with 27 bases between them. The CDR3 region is CASSPRGGSSQARRYEQYV. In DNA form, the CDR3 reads TGTGCCAGCTCACCGCGTGGCGGTAGTTCCCAAGCCCGGCGCTACGAGCAGTACGTC.

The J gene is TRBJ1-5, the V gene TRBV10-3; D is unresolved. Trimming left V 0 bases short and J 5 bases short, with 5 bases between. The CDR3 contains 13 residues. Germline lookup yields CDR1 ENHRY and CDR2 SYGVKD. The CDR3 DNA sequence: TGTGCCATCAGTGAGTCGTCGGATCAGCCCCAGCATTTT. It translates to CAISESSDQPQHF.

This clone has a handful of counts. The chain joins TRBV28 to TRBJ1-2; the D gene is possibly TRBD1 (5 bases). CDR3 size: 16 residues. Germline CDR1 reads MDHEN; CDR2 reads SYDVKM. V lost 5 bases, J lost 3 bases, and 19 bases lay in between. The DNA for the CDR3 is TGTGCCAGCAGTCCCATGGGATACGCGGGGGACTATGGCTACACCTTC. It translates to CASSPMGYAGDYGYTF.

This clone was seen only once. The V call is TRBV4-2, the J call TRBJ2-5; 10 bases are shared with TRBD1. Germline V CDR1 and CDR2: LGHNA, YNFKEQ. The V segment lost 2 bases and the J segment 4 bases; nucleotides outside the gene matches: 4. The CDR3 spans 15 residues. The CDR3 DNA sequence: TGTGCCAGCAGCCAACGGGACAGGGGCGGAGAGACCCAGTACTTC. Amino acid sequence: CASSQRDRGGETQYF.

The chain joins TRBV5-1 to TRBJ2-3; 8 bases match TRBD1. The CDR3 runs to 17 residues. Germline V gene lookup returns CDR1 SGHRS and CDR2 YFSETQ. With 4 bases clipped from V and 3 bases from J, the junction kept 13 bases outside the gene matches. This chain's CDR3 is CASSVGQGGQLTDTQYF. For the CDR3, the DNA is TGCGCCAGCAGCGTAGGACAGGGCGGTCAATTAACAGATACGCAGTATTTT.